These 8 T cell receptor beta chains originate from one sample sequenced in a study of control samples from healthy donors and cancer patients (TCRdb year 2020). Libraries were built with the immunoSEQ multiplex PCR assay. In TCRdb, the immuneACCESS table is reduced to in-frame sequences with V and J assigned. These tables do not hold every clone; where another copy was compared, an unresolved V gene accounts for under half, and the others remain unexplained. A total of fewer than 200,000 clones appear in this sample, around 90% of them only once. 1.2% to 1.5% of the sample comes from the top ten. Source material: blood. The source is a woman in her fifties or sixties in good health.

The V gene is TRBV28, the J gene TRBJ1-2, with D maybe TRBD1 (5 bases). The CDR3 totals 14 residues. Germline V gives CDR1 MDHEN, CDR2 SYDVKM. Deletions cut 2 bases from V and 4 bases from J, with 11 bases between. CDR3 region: CASSLQGSGYGYTF. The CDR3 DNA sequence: TGTGCCAGCAGTTTACAGGGAAGCGGCTATGGCTACACCTTC.

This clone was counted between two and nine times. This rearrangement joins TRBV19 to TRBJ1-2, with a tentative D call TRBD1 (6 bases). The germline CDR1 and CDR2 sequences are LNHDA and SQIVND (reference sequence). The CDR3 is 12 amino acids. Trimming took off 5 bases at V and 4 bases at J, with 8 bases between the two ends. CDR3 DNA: TGTGCCAGTAGTCCAGGGGTCTATGGCTACACCTTC. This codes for CASSPGVYGYTF.

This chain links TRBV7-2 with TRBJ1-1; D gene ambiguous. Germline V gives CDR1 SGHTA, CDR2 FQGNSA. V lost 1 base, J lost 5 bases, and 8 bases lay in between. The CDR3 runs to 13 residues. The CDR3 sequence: CASSLGVRTEAFF. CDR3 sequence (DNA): TGTGCCAGCAGCTTAGGTGTTAGGACTGAAGCTTTCTTT.

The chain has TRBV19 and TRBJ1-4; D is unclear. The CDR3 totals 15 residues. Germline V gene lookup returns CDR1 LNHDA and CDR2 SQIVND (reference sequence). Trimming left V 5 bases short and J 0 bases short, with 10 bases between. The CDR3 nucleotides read TGTGCCAGTAGTTCCGAGCTTGCAACTAATGAAAAACTGTTTTTT. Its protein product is CASSSELATNEKLFF.

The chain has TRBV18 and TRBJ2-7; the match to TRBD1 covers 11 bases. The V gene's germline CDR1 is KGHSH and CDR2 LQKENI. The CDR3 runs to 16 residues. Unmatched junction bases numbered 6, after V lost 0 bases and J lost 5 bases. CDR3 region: CASSPPRGQGVNEQYF. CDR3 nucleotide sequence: TGTGCCAGCTCACCACCGAGGGGACAGGGGGTTAACGAGCAGTACTTC.

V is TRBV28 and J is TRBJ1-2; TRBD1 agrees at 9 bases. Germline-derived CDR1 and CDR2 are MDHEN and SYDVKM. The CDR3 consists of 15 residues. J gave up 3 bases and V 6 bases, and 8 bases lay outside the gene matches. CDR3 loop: CASRLSGQGDYGYTF. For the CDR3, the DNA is TGTGCCAGCAGGCTTTCGGGACAGGGAGACTATGGCTACACCTTC.

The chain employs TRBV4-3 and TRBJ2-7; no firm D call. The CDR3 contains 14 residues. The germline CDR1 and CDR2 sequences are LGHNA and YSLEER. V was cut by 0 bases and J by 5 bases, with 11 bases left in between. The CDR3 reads CASSQDPGSDEQYF. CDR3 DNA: TGCGCCAGCAGCCAAGATCCGGGTTCGGACGAGCAGTACTTC.

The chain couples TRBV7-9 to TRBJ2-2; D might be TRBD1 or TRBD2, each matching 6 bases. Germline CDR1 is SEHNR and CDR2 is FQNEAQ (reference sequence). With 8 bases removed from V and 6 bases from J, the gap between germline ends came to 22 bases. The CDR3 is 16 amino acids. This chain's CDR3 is CASSNSAGEVAGELFF. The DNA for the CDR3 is TGTGCCAGCTCGAACTCCGCAGGGGAGGTGGCCGGGGAGCTGTTTTTT.